Sequencing of this T cell receptor beta chain was carried out in a study of regulatory T cells in long-lasting Graves disease. Study summary: Graves' patients, diagnosed recently, had received antithyroid drugs under 3 months.

V lost 2 bases and J lost 5, with 12 bases in between. Germline CDR1 is SGHVS and CDR2 is FQNEAQ. The CDR3 covers 14 residues. Arm-PCR of CDR3 regions and iRepertoire HTBI primers were the basis on which TCR beta libraries were built. TCRdb recomputed calls from the multiplex PCR reads with MiXCR, one row per CDR3 protein. The sample lists 250,000 to 400,000 distinct CDR3 sequences; roughly 18% were seen once. Time point meaning: newly diagnosed GD, antithyroid drugs for less than 3 months. Following extraction of RNA from PBMCs, that RNA was used to make the TCR library. Peripheral blood, roughly 10 milliliters of it, was drawn into EDTA tubes. Many counts were recorded for this clonotype.

This clonotype was sampled from a female donor with Graves disease. The chain is built from TRBV7-8 and TRBJ2-5; possibly TRBD1 for D (6 bases). The sample was peripheral blood mononuclear cells (PBMCs), taken at new diagnosis, from a patient treated with antithyroid drugs. In DNA, the CDR3 is TGTGCCAGCAGCTTACCAGGGGCCGGGGAGACCCAGTACTTC. Encoded protein: CASSLPGAGETQYF.